The following is a TCR beta chain sequence with its context. The antigen is not known. TCRdb processed the reads anew with MiXCR; each CDR3 protein has one entry. The top ten hold around 11% of the sample, which has around 800,000 distinct CDR3 sequences, approximately 32% seen once. This entry comes from a study of T cell repertoires in cytomegalovirus infection. Study context: Signatures in public TCR beta sequences pointed to both CMV infection and matching HLA type.

Per germline, CDR1 SQVTM and CDR2 ANQGSEA. This CDR3 region has 14 residues. The V and J ends lost 0 bases and 2 bases, in that order; junction bases with no gene match: 1. The chain has TRBV29-1 and TRBJ2-7, with 10 nucleotides matching TRBD2. This specimen consisted of cultured CD8+ T cells from PBMCs, obtained from culture after CMV antigen stimulation. This receptor was obtained from a human donor in good health (CMV status not recorded). Some clones in this sample may be carry-over from other donors' samples. CDR3 sequence reads: CSVEDSGGPYEQYF. CDR3 DNA: TGCAGCGTTGAAGATAGCGGGGGGCCCTACGAGCAGTACTTC.